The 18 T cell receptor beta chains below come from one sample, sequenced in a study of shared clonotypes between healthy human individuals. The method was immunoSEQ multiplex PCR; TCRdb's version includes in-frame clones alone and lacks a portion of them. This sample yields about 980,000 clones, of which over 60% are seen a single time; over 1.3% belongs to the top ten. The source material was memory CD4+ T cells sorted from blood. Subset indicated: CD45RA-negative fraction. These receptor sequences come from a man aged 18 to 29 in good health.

The CDR3 loop is CASSIRGITGNTIYF. The CDR3 DNA reads as TGTGCCAGTAGTATACGGGGGATTACTGGAAACACCATATATTTT. The chain carries TRBV19 and TRBJ1-3, with D possibly TRBD1 on 5 matching bases. This CDR3 region has 15 residues. Germline V gene data show CDR1 as LNHDA and CDR2 as SQIVND (reference sequence). The V gene lost 2 bases and the J gene lost 2 bases, with 10 bases spanning the gap.

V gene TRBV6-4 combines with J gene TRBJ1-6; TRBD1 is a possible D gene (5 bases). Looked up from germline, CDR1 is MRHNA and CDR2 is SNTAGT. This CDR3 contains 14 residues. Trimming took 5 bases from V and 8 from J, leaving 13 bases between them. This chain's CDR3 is CASSTGMGDSPLHF. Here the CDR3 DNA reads TGTGCCAGCAGTACGGGGATGGGGGATTCACCCCTCCACTTT.

CDR3 region: CASSLFGPAADTQYF. The CDR3 DNA follows: TGTGCCAGCAGCTTATTTGGGCCCGCCGCAGATACGCAGTATTTT. The chain combines TRBV7-9 with TRBJ2-3, with D unresolved. Germline lookup yields CDR1 SEHNR and CDR2 FQNEAQ (reference sequence). V lost 2 bases and J 4 bases, leaving 13 bases between the germline ends. CDR3 length: 15 residues.

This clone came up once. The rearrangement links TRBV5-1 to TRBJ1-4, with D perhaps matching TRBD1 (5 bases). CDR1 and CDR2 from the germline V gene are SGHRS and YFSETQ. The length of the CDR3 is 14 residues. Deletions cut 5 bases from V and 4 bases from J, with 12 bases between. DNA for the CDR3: TGCGCCAGCAGTGGCCGGGGCGATAATGAAAAACTGTTTTTT. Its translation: CASSGRGDNEKLFF.

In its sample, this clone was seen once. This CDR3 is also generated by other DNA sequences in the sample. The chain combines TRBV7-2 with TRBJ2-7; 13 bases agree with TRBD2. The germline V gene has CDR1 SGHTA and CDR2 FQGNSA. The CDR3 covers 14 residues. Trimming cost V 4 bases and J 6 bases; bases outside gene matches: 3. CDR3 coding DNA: TGTGCCAGCAGCTCGGGACTAGCGGGACTCGAGCAGTACTTC. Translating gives CASSSGLAGLEQYF. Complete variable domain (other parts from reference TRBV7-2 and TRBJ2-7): GAGVSQSPSNKVTEKGKDVELRCDPISGHTALYWYRQSLGQGLEFLIYFQGNSAPDKSGLPSDRFSAERTGGSVSTLTIQRTQQEDSAVYLCASSSGLAGLEQYFGPGTRLTVT.

The CDR3 sequence: CASSLGGTGELFF. The CDR3 nucleotides read TGTGCCAGTAGTTTAGGGGGGACCGGGGAGCTGTTTTTT. This sequence joins TRBV19 and TRBJ2-2; D may correspond to TRBD1 or TRBD2 (6 bases each). This CDR3 is built from 13 residues. Germline loops: CDR1 LNHDA, CDR2 SQIVND (reference sequence). Between the trimmed V and J ends, which lost 5 bases and 5 bases, there was a span of 9 bases.

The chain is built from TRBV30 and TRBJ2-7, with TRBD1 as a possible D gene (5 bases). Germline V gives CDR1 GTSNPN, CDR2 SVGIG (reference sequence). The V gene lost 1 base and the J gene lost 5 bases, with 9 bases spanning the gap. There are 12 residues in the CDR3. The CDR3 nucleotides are TGTGCCTGGAGTGCCTTAGGGGACGAGCAGTACTTC. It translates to CAWSALGDEQYF.

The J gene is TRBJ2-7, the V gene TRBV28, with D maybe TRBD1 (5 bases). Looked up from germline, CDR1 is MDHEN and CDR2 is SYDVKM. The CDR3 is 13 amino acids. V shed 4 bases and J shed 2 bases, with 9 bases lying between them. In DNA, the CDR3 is TGTGCCAGCAGTTGGACACCGACCTACGAGCAGTACTTC. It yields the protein CASSWTPTYEQYF.

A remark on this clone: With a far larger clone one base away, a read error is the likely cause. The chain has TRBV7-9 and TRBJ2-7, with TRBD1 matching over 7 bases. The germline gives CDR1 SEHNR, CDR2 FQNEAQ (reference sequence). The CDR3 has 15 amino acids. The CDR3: CASTRRDSVSCEQYF. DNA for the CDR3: TGTGCCAGCACCCGCCGGGACAGCGTCTCCTGCGAGCAGTACTTC.

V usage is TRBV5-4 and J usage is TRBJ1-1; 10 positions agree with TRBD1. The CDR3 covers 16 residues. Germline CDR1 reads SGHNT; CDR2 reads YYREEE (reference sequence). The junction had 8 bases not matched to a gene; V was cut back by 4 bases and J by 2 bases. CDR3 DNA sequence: TGTGCCAGCAGCGGGAGGGACAGGGGACTTAACACTGAAGCTTTCTTT. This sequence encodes CASSGRDRGLNTEAFF.

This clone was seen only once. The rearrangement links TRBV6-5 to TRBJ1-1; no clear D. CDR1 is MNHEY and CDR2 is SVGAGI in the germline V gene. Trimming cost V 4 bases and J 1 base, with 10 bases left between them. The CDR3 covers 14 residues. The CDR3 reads CASSFTETNTEAFF. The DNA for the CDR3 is TGTGCCAGCAGTTTCACGGAAACGAACACTGAAGCTTTCTTT.

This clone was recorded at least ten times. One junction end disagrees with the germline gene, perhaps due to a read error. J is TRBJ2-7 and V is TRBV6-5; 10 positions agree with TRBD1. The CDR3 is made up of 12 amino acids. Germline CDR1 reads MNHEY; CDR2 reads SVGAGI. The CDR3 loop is CASRSPGQGISF. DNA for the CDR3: TGTGCCAGCAGGTCTCCGGGACAGGGGATAAGCTTC.

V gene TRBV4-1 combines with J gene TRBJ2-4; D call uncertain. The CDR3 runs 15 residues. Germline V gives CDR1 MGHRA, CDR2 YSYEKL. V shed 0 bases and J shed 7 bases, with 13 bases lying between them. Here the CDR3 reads CASSQEVLQLNIQYF. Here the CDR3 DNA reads TGCGCCAGCAGCCAAGAAGTACTCCAACTGAACATTCAGTACTTC.

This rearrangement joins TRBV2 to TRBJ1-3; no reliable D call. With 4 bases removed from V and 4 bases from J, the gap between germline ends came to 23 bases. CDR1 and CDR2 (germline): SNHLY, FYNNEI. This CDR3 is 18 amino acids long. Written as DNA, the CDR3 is TGTGCCAGCAGTGTCACTTGGAAGGAGACACCTAAAGGAAACACCATATATTTT. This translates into CASSVTWKETPKGNTIYF.

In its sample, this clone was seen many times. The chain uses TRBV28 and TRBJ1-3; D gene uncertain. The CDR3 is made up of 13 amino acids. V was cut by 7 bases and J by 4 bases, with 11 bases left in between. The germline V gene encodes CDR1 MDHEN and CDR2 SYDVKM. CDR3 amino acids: CASNSPHGNTIYF. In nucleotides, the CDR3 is TGTGCCAGCAACTCTCCTCACGGAAACACCATATATTTT. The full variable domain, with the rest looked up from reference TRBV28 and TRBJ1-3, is DVKVTQSSRYLVKRTGEKVFLECVQDMDHENMFWYRQDPGLGLRLIYFSYDVKMKEKGDIPEGYSVSREKKERFSLILESASTNQTSMYLCASNSPHGNTIYFGEGSWLTVV.

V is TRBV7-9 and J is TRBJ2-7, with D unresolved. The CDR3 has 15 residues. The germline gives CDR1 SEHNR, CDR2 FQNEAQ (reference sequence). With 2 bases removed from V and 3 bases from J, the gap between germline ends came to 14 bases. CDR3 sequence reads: CASSLSAQARYEQYF. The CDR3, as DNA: TGTGCCAGCAGCTTATCTGCCCAGGCGCGCTACGAGCAGTACTTC.

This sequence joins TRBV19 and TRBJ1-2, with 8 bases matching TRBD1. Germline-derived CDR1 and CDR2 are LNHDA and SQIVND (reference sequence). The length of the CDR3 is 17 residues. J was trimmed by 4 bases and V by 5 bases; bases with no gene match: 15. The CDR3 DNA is TGTGCCAGTAGTCTAAGGCAGGGGGCGCGAGTTGGCTATGGCTACACCTTC. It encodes CASSLRQGARVGYGYTF.

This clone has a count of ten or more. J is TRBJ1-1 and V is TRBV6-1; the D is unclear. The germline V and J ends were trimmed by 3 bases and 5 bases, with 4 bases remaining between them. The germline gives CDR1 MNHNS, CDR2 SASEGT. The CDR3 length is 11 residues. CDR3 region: CASSDRTEAFF. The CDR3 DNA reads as TGTGCCAGCAGTGATAGAACTGAAGCTTTCTTT.